The 31 T cell receptor beta chains listed next were all sequenced from one sample in a study of OX40 agonist ivuxolimab in advanced cancers. Method: immunoSEQ multiplex PCR; TCRdb's copy keeps in-frame clones and lacks some. The data show about 80,000 clones, roughly 90% seen once. This material consisted of CD4+ or CD8+ T cells sorted from blood, taken in a trial of the OX40 agonist ivuxolimab. The source is an adult with an advanced solid tumor such as melanoma, head and neck, liver or kidney cancer.

The gene calls are TRBV7-9 and TRBJ2-2; D is undetermined. The CDR3 covers 16 residues. Germline assignment: CDR1 SEHNR and CDR2 FQNEAQ (reference sequence). V was trimmed by 5 bases and J by 3 bases, leaving 16 bases between them. The CDR3 protein is CASSHGLGFYTGELFF. The CDR3 coding sequence is TGTGCCAGCAGCCATGGGCTCGGATTCTACACCGGGGAGCTGTTTTTT.

This clone was picked up one time. The V gene is TRBV6-1, the J gene TRBJ2-7; no reliable D call. The CDR3 is 12 residues long. V lost 6 bases, J lost 4 bases, and 10 bases lay in between. Germline assignment: CDR1 MNHNS and CDR2 SASEGT. Here the CDR3 reads CASRLQYYEQYF. The CDR3 nucleotides are TGTGCCAGCAGGTTACAGTATTACGAGCAGTACTTC.

This chain joins TRBV2 and TRBJ2-2, with 11 bases identical to TRBD1. With V trimmed by 7 bases and J by 6 bases, 7 bases remained unmatched. CDR1 SNHLY and CDR2 FYNNEI come from the germline V gene. The CDR3 is made up of 15 amino acids. CDR3 loop: CASNPGQGGAGELFF. DNA for the CDR3: TGTGCCAGCAATCCGGGACAGGGGGGCGCCGGGGAGCTGTTTTTT.

This rearrangement joins TRBV21-1 to TRBJ2-1; no check of the table's D call, TRBD2, against the DNA was made. TRBV21-1 is recorded as a pseudogene. CDR3 length: 17 residues. The CDR3 reads CASSTHAGTSGTNEQFF. The CDR3 bases are TGTGCCAGCAGCACCCACGCCGGGACTAGCGGGACCAATGAGCAGTTCTTC.

The rearrangement uses TRBV7-6 and TRBJ2-7; TRBD2 agrees at 8 bases. With V trimmed by 5 bases and J by 3 bases, 21 bases remained unmatched. CDR3 size: 19 residues. The germline CDR1 and CDR2 sequences are SGHVS and FNYEAQ. As DNA, the CDR3 is TGTGCCAGCAGCCCCCGCCGATGGGAGGGGAAGCGGGGGAACTACGAGCAGTACTTC. It translates to CASSPRRWEGKRGNYEQYF.

V is TRBV28 and J is TRBJ2-7; 8 positions match TRBD1. Germline V gene data show CDR1 as MDHEN and CDR2 as SYDVKM. The junction had 12 bases not matched to a gene; V was cut back by 2 bases and J by 9 bases. The CDR3 is 15 residues long. DNA for the CDR3: TGTGCCAGCAGTTTAAGGTCCAGCGGACAGGGTCGGCAGTACTTC. Its translation: CASSLRSSGQGRQYF.

The chain employs TRBV7-2 and TRBJ2-2, with 7 positions matching TRBD2. CDR3 size: 16 residues. J was trimmed by 6 bases and V by 2 bases; bases with no gene match: 9. Per germline, CDR1 SGHTA and CDR2 FQGNSA. The CDR3 DNA reads as TGTGCCAGCAGCTTATTCGCGGGAGAGAGTCCCGGGGAGCTGTTTTTT. This codes for CASSLFAGESPGELFF.

The rearrangement joins TRBV30 to TRBJ1-3, with D unclear. The germline V gene has CDR1 GTSNPN and CDR2 SVGIG (reference sequence). This CDR3 has 14 residues. Trimming removed 2 bases from V and 1 base from J, with 9 bases in between. The CDR3 reads CAWSTPGSGNTIYF. CDR3 sequence (DNA): TGTGCCTGGAGTACCCCGGGTTCTGGAAACACCATATATTTT. Looking up the rest from reference TRBV30 and TRBJ1-3 gives the full variable domain: SQTIHQWPATLVQPVGSPLSLECTVEGTSNPNLYWYRQAAGRGLQLLFYSVGIGQISSEVPQNLSASRPQDRQFILSSKKLLLSDSGFYLCAWSTPGSGNTIYFGEGSWLTVV.

The chain recombines TRBV29-1 with TRBJ2-1; 7 bases align to TRBD1. Germline-derived CDR1 and CDR2 are SQVTM and ANQGSEA. V dropped 8 bases and J dropped 7; count of bases not matched to a gene: 11. The CDR3 runs 13 residues. The CDR3 sequence is CSSSDRVVNEQFF. The CDR3 DNA follows: TGCAGCTCTTCAGACAGGGTAGTAAATGAGCAGTTCTTC.

This clone occurred a few times. The chain couples TRBV28 to TRBJ1-3; D is unresolved. Per germline, CDR1 MDHEN and CDR2 SYDVKM. V lost 3 bases and J 2 bases, leaving 2 bases between the germline ends. The CDR3 contains 12 residues. The CDR3 is CASSFAGNTIYF. The CDR3 nucleotides read TGTGCCAGCAGTTTCGCTGGAAACACCATATATTTT.

The CDR3 nucleotides are TGTGCCAGCAGCTCCGGGACTAGCGGGAGGGTTGAGCAGTTCTTC. Its translation is CASSSGTSGRVEQFF. The rearrangement links TRBV7-3 to TRBJ2-1; 16 bases line up with TRBD2. Looked up from germline, CDR1 is SGHTA and CDR2 is FQGTGA. J gave up 9 bases and V 4 bases, and 3 bases lay outside the gene matches. This CDR3 spans 15 amino acids.

The chain is built from TRBV6-6 and TRBJ2-2; 7 bases are a match to TRBD1. Trimming took 5 bases from V and 5 from J; bases not matched to a gene: 11. In germline, CDR1 is MNHNY, CDR2 SVGAGI (reference sequence). The CDR3 sequence is 16 residues long. The CDR3 region has the DNA TGTGCCAGCAGTCAGAATCGGGACAGTCGAACCGGGGAGCTGTTTTTT. Residues: CASSQNRDSRTGELFF.

About this clone itself: Different DNA sequences within this sample yield the same CDR3. The rearrangement links TRBV2 to TRBJ2-2; D uncertain. V was shortened by 5 bases and J by 2 bases, with 0 bases between the two germline ends. Germline V gives CDR1 SNHLY, CDR2 FYNNEI. The CDR3 has 11 amino acids. The DNA for the CDR3 is TGTGCCAGCAGTAACACCGGGGAGCTGTTTTTT. It is translated as CASSNTGELFF.

Details on this clone: Different DNA sequences within this sample yield the same CDR3. This chain connects TRBV11-2 to TRBJ2-3; the D is unclear. This CDR3 is 12 amino acids long. The germline V gene encodes CDR1 SGHAT and CDR2 FQNNGV. Trimming took off 1 base at V and 5 bases at J, with 4 bases between the two ends. CDR3 sequence: CASSLAEDTQYF. The DNA for the CDR3 is TGTGCCAGCAGCTTAGCCGAAGATACGCAGTATTTT.

The genes are TRBV5-1 and TRBJ2-1; unclear D gene. Germline V gene sequence: CDR1 SGHRS, CDR2 YFSETQ. This CDR3 is built from 12 residues. V lost 4 bases and J 7 bases, leaving 9 bases between the germline ends. This chain's CDR3 is CASSGVGNEQFF. DNA for the CDR3: TGCGCCAGCAGCGGCGTCGGGAATGAGCAGTTCTTC.

The V call is TRBV21-1, the J call TRBJ2-2; no check of the table's D call, TRBD2, against the DNA was made. TRBV21-1 is a documented pseudogene. This CDR3 contains 16 residues. The CDR3 bases are TGTGCCAGCAGCTCCATTCAGAGGATGAACACCGGGGAGCTGTTTTTT. It yields the protein CASSSIQRMNTGELFF.

The count of this clone is one. The chain couples TRBV6-1 to TRBJ1-5; 7 bases match TRBD1. Trimming removed 2 bases from V and 5 bases from J; junction bases left unmatched: 9. In germline, CDR1 is MNHNS, CDR2 SASEGT. This CDR3 is 16 amino acids long. The CDR3 is CASSELGGADYQPQHF. The CDR3 DNA reads TGTGCCAGCAGTGAATTAGGGGGCGCGGATTATCAGCCCCAGCATTTT.

This rearrangement joins TRBV28 to TRBJ2-7, with a weak D call TRBD2 (6 bases). This CDR3 comprises 15 residues. The V gene's germline CDR1 is MDHEN and CDR2 SYDVKM. V was pared by 6 bases and J by 1 base, with 16 bases between. The CDR3 bases are TGTGCCAGCAGGCCAGACCGTGCGGGGTCCTACGAGCAGTACTTC. Translated, it gives CASRPDRAGSYEQYF.

CDR3 sequence (DNA): TGTGCCAGCAGTTTTACAGGGGGTTCTAACTATGGCTACACCTTC. Encoded protein: CASSFTGGSNYGYTF. This chain joins TRBV28 and TRBJ1-2; 8 nucleotides line up with TRBD1. In germline, CDR1 is MDHEN, CDR2 SYDVKM. The junction had 3 bases not matched to a gene; V was cut back by 3 bases and J by 0 bases. The CDR3 loop spans 15 amino acids.

V is TRBV7-2 and J is TRBJ2-3; 14 nucleotides match TRBD2. Germline assignment: CDR1 SGHTA and CDR2 FQGNSA. The ends lost 5 bases at V and 1 base at J; junction bases unmatched: 5. The length of the CDR3 is 17 residues. The CDR3 loop reads CASSHGLAGGRTDTQYF. The CDR3 DNA follows: TGTGCCAGCAGCCATGGACTAGCGGGAGGACGCACAGATACGCAGTATTTT.

The chain combines TRBV6-1 with TRBJ2-1; D gene ambiguous. The CDR3 contains 13 residues. The germline gives CDR1 MNHNS, CDR2 SASEGT. V gave up 7 bases and J gave up 4 bases, with 11 bases separating them. The CDR3 sequence is CASTPPEYNEQFF. The CDR3 DNA is TGTGCCAGCACCCCCCCCGAATACAATGAGCAGTTCTTC.

A few counts support this clone. J is TRBJ1-5 and V is TRBV18, with 8 positions matching TRBD1. This CDR3 is built from 15 residues. After removal of 0 bases from V and 5 bases from J, the junction contained 3 bases not matched to a gene. CDR1 and CDR2 (germline): KGHSH, LQKENI. CDR3 loop: CASSPPDRDDQPQHF. In DNA, the CDR3 is TGTGCCAGCTCACCACCGGACAGGGATGATCAGCCCCAGCATTTT. The full variable domain, completed using reference TRBV18 and TRBJ1-5, is NAGVMQNPRHLVRRRGQEARLRCSPMKGHSHVYWYRQLPEEGLKFMVYLQKENIIDESGMPKERFSAEFPKEGPSILRIQQVVRGDSAAYFCASSPPDRDDQPQHFGDGTRLSIL.

This chain links TRBV5-4 with TRBJ1-2; the match to TRBD1 covers 11 bases. With 0 bases clipped from V and 7 bases from J, the junction kept 8 bases outside the gene matches. Germline V gene lookup returns CDR1 SGHNT and CDR2 YYREEE (reference sequence). The CDR3 runs to 16 residues. This CDR3 reads CASSLGGTGGISGYTF. The CDR3 coding sequence is TGTGCCAGCAGCTTGGGAGGGACAGGGGGTATCAGTGGCTACACCTTC.

The rearrangement uses TRBV6-1 and TRBJ1-5; D is unresolved. V lost 0 bases, J lost 3 bases, and 6 bases lay in between. This CDR3 region has 14 residues. The germline V gene encodes CDR1 MNHNS and CDR2 SASEGT. The CDR3 DNA reads TGTGCCAGCAGTGAAGCAGGGCCCAATCAGCCCCAGCATTTT. Protein sequence: CASSEAGPNQPQHF.

This sequence joins TRBV6-1 and TRBJ1-4; tentative D call: TRBD1 (6 bases). CDR3 length equals 12 residues. The germline CDR1 and CDR2 sequences are MNHNS and SASEGT. The ends were cut back, 8 bases at V and 7 bases at J, with 11 bases in the middle. The CDR3 nucleotides read TGTGCCAGCTGGGGGGGCGGTGAAAAACTGTTTTTT. Translated, it gives CASWGGGEKLFF.

The V call is TRBV27, the J call TRBJ2-1, with D tentatively TRBD1 (5 bases). V lost 5 bases and J lost 1, with 12 bases in between. This CDR3 contains 15 residues. Germline-derived CDR1 and CDR2 are MNHEY and SMNVEV (reference sequence). The CDR3 sequence: CASSIQERSYNEQFF. In nucleotides, the CDR3 is TGTGCCAGCAGTATACAGGAAAGGTCCTACAATGAGCAGTTCTTC.

V and J are TRBV7-2 and TRBJ2-3, with 14 positions matching TRBD2. V trimming: 5 bases; J trimming: 4 bases; junction bases outside the gene matches: 2. The CDR3 is made up of 15 amino acids. The germline gives CDR1 SGHTA, CDR2 FQGNSA. The CDR3 here is CASSRGLAGADTQYF. CDR3 nucleotides: TGTGCCAGCAGCCGGGGACTAGCGGGAGCAGATACGCAGTATTTT. The variable domain in full, with the rest retrieved from reference TRBV7-2 and TRBJ2-3, is GAGVSQSPSNKVTEKGKDVELRCDPISGHTALYWYRQSLGQGLEFLIYFQGNSAPDKSGLPSDRFSAERTGGSVSTLTIQRTQQEDSAVYLCASSRGLAGADTQYFGPGTRLTVL.

The rearrangement links TRBV7-2 to TRBJ1-1, with TRBD1 matching over 10 bases. Germline CDR1 and CDR2: SGHTA and FQGNSA. The V and J ends lost 2 bases and 4 bases, in that order; junction bases with no gene match: 1. There are 14 residues in the CDR3. The CDR3 protein is CASSLRTGGTEAFF. In nucleotides, the CDR3 is TGTGCCAGCAGCTTAAGGACAGGGGGCACTGAAGCTTTCTTT.

The CDR3 DNA follows: TGTGCCAGCAGTCGTAGACTAGCGGGAGTATACGAGCAGTACTTC. Translated: CASSRRLAGVYEQYF. The genes are TRBV7-2 and TRBJ2-7, with 12 bases identical to TRBD2. V was clipped by 6 bases and J by 4 bases; unmatched bases: 7. Germline lookup yields CDR1 SGHTA and CDR2 FQGNSA. The CDR3 has 15 residues.

The rearrangement uses TRBV19 and TRBJ2-7; unclear D gene. V gave up 3 bases and J gave up 4 bases, with 16 bases separating them. Germline V CDR1 and CDR2: LNHDA, SQIVND (reference sequence). CDR3 length: 15 amino acids. In DNA, the CDR3 is TGTGCCAGTAGTATTGTAGGAGTCGGCCTATACGAGCAGTACTTC. It encodes CASSIVGVGLYEQYF.

V gene TRBV27 combines with J gene TRBJ1-6; D unclear. This CDR3 region has 15 residues. V lost 2 bases, J lost 5 bases, and 10 bases lay in between. Germline CDR1 MNHEY, CDR2 SMNVEV (reference sequence). CDR3 sequence: CASSLTPSDNSPLHF. CDR3 nucleotides: TGTGCCAGCAGTTTAACACCTTCGGATAATTCACCCCTCCACTTT.